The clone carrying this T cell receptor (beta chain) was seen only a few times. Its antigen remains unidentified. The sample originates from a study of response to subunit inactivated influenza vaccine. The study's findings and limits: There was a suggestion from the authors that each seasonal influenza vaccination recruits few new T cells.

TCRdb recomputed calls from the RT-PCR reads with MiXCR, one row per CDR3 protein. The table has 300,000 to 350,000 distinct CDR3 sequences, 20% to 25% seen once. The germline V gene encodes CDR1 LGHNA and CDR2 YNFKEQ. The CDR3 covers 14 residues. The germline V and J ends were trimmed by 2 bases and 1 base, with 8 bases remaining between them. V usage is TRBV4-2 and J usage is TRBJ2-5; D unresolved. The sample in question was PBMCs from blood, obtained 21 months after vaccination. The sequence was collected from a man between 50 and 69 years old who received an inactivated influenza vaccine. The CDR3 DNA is TGTGCCAGCAGCCAATTCAGGTTCCAAGAGACCCAGTACTTC. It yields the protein CASSQFRFQETQYF.